Shown below are 13 T cell receptor beta chains from a single sample sequenced in a study of T cell repertoires in cytomegalovirus infection. These receptors lack a known antigen. Using its own MiXCR run on the reads, TCRdb lists one record per CDR3 protein. The sample includes about 310,000 distinct CDR3 sequences, approximately 25% seen only once; the top ten take roughly 15%. Sequenced material: cultured PBMCs, taken from culture after CMV antigen stimulation. All receptors come from a human donor in good health (CMV status not recorded). Some clones in this sample may be carry-over from other donors' samples.

This clonotype was seen at least ten times. The chain combines TRBV28 with TRBJ2-4; TRBD1 matches at 10 bases. CDR1 MDHEN and CDR2 SYDVKM come from the germline V gene. CDR3 length: 15 residues. V trimming: 3 bases; J trimming: 8 bases; junction bases outside the gene matches: 7. CDR3 sequence: CASSFRQGALDIQYF. The CDR3 region has the DNA TGTGCCAGCAGTTTTAGACAGGGGGCTTTGGACATTCAGTACTTC.

In this sample, this clonotype turned up a few times. The V call is TRBV7-2, the J call TRBJ2-5, with D possibly being TRBD1 (6 bases). Germline lookup yields CDR1 SGHTA and CDR2 FQGNSA. Trimming left V 5 bases short and J 6 bases short, with 13 bases between. There are 13 residues in the CDR3. The CDR3 bases are TGTGCCAGCAGCCCCTCAAGGGGGAAGACCCAGTACTTC. It encodes CASSPSRGKTQYF.

The V call is TRBV6-5, the J call TRBJ2-1, with TRBD2 matching over 7 bases. Germline-derived CDR1 and CDR2 are MNHEY and SVGAGI. This CDR3 spans 16 amino acids. V was pared by 6 bases and J by 2 bases, with 10 bases of the junction left unmatched. CDR3 DNA sequence: TGTGCCAGCAGGGCTGGGGGGAGGGCCACCTACAATGAGCAGTTCTTC. Translation gives CASRAGGRATYNEQFF.

This clonotype was seen more than once but under ten times. The rearrangement links TRBV30 to TRBJ2-5; D remains ambiguous. V dropped 1 base and J dropped 5 bases, with 11 bases sitting between them. The CDR3 length is 13 residues. Germline V gene sequence: CDR1 GTSNPN, CDR2 SVGIG (reference sequence). CDR3 DNA sequence: TGTGCCTGGAGTGGAATAACCCGGGAGACCCAGTACTTC. The encoded protein is CAWSGITRETQYF.

The chain carries TRBV20-1 and TRBJ1-1, with 8 bases that match TRBD1. CDR3 length: 12 amino acids. With V trimmed by 7 bases and J by 4 bases, 5 bases remained unmatched. Germline V gene lookup returns CDR1 DFQATT and CDR2 SNEGSKA (reference sequence). The DNA of the CDR3 is TGCAGTGGGACAGGGCTTGTCACTGAAGCTTTCTTT. As protein: CSGTGLVTEAFF.

The chain carries TRBV28 and TRBJ1-4; unclear D gene. The germline V gene encodes CDR1 MDHEN and CDR2 SYDVKM. V lost 8 bases and J 7 bases, leaving 8 bases between the germline ends. This CDR3 is built from 11 residues. Here the CDR3 DNA reads TGTGCCAGCGGTTGGGTTGAAAAACTGTTTTTT. This sequence encodes CASGWVEKLFF.

The chain uses TRBV18 and TRBJ2-5; perhaps TRBD2 as D (6 bases). Germline assignment: CDR1 KGHSH and CDR2 LQKENI. The CDR3 consists of 16 residues. Trimming cost V 5 bases and J 2 bases, with 18 bases left between them. The CDR3 DNA is TGTGCCAGCTCAGTACGGCGGGGAAGCGGACAAGAGACCCAGTACTTC. Translating it yields CASSVRRGSGQETQYF.

The J gene is TRBJ1-6, the V gene TRBV25-1; D perhaps matches TRBD1 (6 bases). Germline CDR1 reads MGHDK; CDR2 reads SYGVNS. V gave up 2 bases and J gave up 14 bases, with 19 bases separating them. The CDR3 covers 15 residues. The CDR3 nucleotides are TGTGCCAGCAGTGAAACTACAGGGTTTGTGGAGTCCCTCCACTTT. Protein sequence: CASSETTGFVESLHF.

This clonotype turned up a few times. V is TRBV28 and J is TRBJ1-3; tentative D call: TRBD1 (6 bases). The CDR3 runs to 18 residues. Germline loops: CDR1 MDHEN, CDR2 SYDVKM. Trimming left V 6 bases short and J 0 bases short, with 21 bases between. The CDR3 protein is CASRPYAGTSNSGNTIYF. As DNA, the CDR3 is TGTGCCAGCAGACCGTACGCGGGGACATCGAACTCTGGAAACACCATATATTTT.

This clonotype was observed a few times. The chain is built from TRBV28 and TRBJ1-6; D is uncertain. The CDR3 is 12 amino acids. Per germline, CDR1 MDHEN and CDR2 SYDVKM. V lost 6 bases and J 12 bases, leaving 12 bases between the germline ends. CDR3 loop: CASSPPRGPLHF. CDR3 DNA: TGTGCCAGCAGCCCCCCAAGAGGACCCCTCCACTTT.

This clonotype was detected only a few times. The chain carries TRBV15 and TRBJ2-7; 7 nucleotides match TRBD1. The CDR3 extends over 14 amino acids. Germline assignment: CDR1 LNHNV and CDR2 YYDKDF (reference sequence). With 2 bases clipped from V and 3 bases from J, the junction kept 4 bases outside the gene matches. The CDR3 region has the DNA TGTGCCACCAGCAGAACGGACAGGAGCTACGAGCAGTACGTC. Translating it yields CATSRTDRSYEQYV.

This clonotype has just a few counts. This sequence joins TRBV14 and TRBJ2-7, with TRBD2 matching 7 bases. With V trimmed by 10 bases and J by 5 bases, 14 bases remained unmatched. The germline gives CDR1 SGHDN, CDR2 FVKESK. This CDR3 contains 14 residues. CDR3: CAIFPGLPSHEQYV. CDR3 in DNA: TGTGCCATCTTCCCGGGACTACCGTCTCACGAGCAGTACGTC.

In this sample, this clonotype turned up many times. CDR3 DNA: TGTGCCAGCAGCCCCCATGTCAGGGGGTTGGCGAACACTGAAGCTTTCTTT. It is translated as CASSPHVRGLANTEAFF. This chain joins TRBV7-2 and TRBJ1-1; TRBD1 matches 7 bases. J was trimmed by 1 base and V by 5 bases; bases with no gene match: 13. Looked up from germline, CDR1 is SGHTA and CDR2 is FQGNSA. The CDR3 totals 17 residues.